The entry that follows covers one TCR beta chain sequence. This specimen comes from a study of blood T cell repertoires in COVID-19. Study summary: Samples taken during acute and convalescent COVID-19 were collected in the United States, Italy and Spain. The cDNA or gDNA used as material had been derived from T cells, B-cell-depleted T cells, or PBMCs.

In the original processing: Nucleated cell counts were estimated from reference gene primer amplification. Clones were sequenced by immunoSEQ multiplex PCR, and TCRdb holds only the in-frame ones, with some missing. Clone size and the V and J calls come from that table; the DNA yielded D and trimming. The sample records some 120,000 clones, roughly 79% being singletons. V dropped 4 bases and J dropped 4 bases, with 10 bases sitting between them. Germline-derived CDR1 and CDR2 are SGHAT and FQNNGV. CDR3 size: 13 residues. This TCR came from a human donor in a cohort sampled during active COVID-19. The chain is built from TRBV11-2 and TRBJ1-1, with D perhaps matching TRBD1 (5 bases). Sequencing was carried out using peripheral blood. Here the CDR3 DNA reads TGTGCCAGCAGCTGGGGGGTCCTCACTGAAGCTTTCTTT. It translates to CASSWGVLTEAFF.